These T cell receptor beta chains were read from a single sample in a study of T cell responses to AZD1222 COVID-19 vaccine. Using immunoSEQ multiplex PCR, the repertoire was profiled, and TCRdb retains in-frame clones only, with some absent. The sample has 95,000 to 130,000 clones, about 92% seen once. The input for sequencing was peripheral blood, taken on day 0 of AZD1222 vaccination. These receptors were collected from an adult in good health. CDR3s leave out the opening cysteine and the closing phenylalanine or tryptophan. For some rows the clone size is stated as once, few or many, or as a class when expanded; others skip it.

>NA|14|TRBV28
ASSPLAGGGLYEQY
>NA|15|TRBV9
ASSANFRDRYHNEQF
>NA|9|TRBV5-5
ASSLGSEAF
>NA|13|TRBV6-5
ASRLGQGGNQPQH
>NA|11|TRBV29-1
SVRTSGGYEQY
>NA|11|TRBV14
ASSPNSFTKQY
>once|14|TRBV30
AGNLGTGFGSYEQY
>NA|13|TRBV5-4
ASSSPLGVSDTQY
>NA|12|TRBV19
ASSNTGTSYEQY
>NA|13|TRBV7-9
ASSAPGQSYNEQF
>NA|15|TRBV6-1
ASSVSGSASSYNEQF
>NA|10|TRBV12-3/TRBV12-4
ASSPGWSPLH
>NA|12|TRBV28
ASSFPTGLYGYT
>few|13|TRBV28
ASSLALRGLTEAF
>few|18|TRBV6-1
ASSASRTGEKVRRDSPLH
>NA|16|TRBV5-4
ASSTHLTYSGRGYEQY
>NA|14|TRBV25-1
ASSERVLGSGNTIY
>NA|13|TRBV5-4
ASSLTAGVYNEQF
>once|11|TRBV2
ASTGGINTEAF
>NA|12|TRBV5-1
ASSRPGLEEKLF
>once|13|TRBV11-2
ASSRTSGSTYEQY
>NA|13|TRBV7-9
ASSQPGLANREQY
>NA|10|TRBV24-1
ATSEGRDTQY
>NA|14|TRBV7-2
ASSFRAGEGYNEQF
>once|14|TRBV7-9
ASSLGLVTTNEKLF
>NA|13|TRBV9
ASSVGGSGYNEQF
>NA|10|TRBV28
ASSPVGGPLH
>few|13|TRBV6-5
ASSTYPGTGNEQY
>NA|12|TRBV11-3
ASSLSGANYEQY
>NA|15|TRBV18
ASSTPPYRDKNTEAF
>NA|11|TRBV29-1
SVEDHGNYGYT
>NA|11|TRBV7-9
ASSLTGNTEAF
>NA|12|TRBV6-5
ASSPSGGNYGYT